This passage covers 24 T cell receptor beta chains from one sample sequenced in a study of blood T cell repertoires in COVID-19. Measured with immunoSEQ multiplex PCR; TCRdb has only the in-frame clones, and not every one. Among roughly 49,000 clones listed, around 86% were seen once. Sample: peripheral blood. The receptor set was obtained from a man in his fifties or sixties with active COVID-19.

The CDR3 sequence is CASSIGSGGGTDTQYF. The CDR3 coding sequence is TGTGCCAGTAGTATAGGGTCAGGGGGCGGCACAGATACGCAGTATTTT. The rearrangement links TRBV19 to TRBJ2-3; 8 positions agree with TRBD1. Looked up from germline, CDR1 is LNHDA and CDR2 is SQIVND (reference sequence). CDR3 length: 16 amino acids. With V trimmed by 1 base and J by 1 base, 4 bases remained unmatched.

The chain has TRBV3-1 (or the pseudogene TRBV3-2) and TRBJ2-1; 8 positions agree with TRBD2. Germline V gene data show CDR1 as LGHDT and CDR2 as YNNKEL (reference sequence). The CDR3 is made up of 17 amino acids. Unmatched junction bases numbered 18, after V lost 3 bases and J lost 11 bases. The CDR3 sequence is CASSQRLAGQQGTQQFF. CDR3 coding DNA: TGTGCCAGCAGCCAGCGTCTAGCGGGCCAGCAGGGAACTCAGCAGTTCTTC.

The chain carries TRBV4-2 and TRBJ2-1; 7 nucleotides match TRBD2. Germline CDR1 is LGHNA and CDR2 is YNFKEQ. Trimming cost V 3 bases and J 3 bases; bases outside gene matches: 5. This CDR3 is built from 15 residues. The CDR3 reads CASSQDGLDYNEQFF. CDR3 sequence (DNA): TGTGCCAGCAGCCAGGACGGACTAGACTACAATGAGCAGTTCTTC.

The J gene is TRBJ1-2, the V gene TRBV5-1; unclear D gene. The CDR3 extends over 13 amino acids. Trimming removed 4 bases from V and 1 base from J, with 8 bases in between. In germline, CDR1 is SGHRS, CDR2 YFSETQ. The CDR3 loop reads CASSPRYNYGYTF. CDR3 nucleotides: TGCGCCAGCAGCCCGAGGTATAACTATGGCTACACCTTC.

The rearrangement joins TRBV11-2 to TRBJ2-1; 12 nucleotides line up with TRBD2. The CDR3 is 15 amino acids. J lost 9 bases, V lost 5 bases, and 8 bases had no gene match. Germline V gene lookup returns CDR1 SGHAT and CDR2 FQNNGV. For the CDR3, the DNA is TGTGCCAGCAGCCCTACTAGCGGGGGGCGTATTGAGCAGTTCTTC. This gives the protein CASSPTSGGRIEQFF.

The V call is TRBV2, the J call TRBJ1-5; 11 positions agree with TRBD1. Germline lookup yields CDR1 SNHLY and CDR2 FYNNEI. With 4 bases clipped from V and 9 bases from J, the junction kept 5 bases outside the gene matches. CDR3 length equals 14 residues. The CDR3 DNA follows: TGTGCCAGCAGTGCCGGGACAGGGGGTGCGCCCCAGCATTTT. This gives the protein CASSAGTGGAPQHF.

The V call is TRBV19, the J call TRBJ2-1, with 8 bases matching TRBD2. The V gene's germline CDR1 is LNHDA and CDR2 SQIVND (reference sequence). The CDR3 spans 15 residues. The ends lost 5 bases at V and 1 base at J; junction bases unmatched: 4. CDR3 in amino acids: CASSPRGGSYNEQFF. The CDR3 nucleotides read TGTGCCAGTAGTCCCCGGGGGGGGTCCTACAATGAGCAGTTCTTC.

The DNA for the CDR3 is TGCGCCAGCAGCCAAGATAAGGAGACAGGGCTCGGTACGCAGTATTTT. Translation: CASSQDKETGLGTQYF. The chain uses TRBV4-1 and TRBJ2-3; 7 bases map to TRBD1. Germline values: CDR1 MGHRA, CDR2 YSYEKL. Trimming removed 0 bases from V and 8 bases from J; junction bases left unmatched: 11. This CDR3 comprises 16 residues.

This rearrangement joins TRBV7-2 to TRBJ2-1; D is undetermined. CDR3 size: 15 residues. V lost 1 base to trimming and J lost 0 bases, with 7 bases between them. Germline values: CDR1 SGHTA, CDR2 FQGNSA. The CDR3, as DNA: TGTGCCAGCAGCTTAGGCGCTGTCTCCTACAATGAGCAGTTCTTC. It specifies CASSLGAVSYNEQFF.

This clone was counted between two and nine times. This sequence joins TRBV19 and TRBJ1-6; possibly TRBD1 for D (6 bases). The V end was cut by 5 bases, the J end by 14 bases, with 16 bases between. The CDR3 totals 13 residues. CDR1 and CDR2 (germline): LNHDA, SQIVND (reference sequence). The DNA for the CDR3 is TGTGCCAGTAGTTTCACAGGGATTGCAGCCCTCCACTTT. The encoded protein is CASSFTGIAALHF.

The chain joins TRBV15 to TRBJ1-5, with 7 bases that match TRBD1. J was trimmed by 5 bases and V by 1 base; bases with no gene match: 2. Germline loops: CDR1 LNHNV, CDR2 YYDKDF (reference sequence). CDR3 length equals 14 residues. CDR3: CATSRARGDQPQHF. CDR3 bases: TGTGCCACCAGCAGAGCCAGGGGGGATCAGCCCCAGCATTTT.

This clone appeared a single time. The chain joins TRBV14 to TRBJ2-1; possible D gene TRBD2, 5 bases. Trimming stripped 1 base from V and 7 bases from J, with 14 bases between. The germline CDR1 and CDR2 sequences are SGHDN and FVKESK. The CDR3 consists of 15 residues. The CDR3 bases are TGTGCCAGCAGCCAAGGAGGAGTGAGGAGGAATGAGCAGTTCTTC. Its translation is CASSQGGVRRNEQFF.

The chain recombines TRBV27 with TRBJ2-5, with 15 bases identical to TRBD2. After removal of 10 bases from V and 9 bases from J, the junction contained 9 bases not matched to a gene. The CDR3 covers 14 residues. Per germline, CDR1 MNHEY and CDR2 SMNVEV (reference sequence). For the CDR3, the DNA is TGTGCCACCCGGGGACTAGCGGGGGGACAGGCCCAGTACTTC. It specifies CATRGLAGGQAQYF.

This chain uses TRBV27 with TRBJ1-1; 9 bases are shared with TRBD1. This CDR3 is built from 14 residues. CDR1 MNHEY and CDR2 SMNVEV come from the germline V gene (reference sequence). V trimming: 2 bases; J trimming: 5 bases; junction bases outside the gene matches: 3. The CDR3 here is CASSLLDRGTEAFF. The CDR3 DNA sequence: TGTGCCAGCAGTTTACTGGACAGGGGAACTGAAGCTTTCTTT.

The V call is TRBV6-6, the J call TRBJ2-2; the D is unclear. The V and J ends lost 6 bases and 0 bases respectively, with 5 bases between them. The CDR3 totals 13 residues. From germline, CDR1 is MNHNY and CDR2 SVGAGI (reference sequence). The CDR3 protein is CASSPTNTGELFF. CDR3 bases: TGTGCCAGCAGCCCTACGAACACCGGGGAGCTGTTTTTT.

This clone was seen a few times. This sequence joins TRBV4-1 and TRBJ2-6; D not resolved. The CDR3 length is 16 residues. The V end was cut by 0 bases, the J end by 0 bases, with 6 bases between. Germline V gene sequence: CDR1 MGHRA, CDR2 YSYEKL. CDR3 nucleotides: TGCGCCAGCAGCCAAGATATCGGCTCTGGGGCCAACGTCCTGACTTTC. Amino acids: CASSQDIGSGANVLTF.

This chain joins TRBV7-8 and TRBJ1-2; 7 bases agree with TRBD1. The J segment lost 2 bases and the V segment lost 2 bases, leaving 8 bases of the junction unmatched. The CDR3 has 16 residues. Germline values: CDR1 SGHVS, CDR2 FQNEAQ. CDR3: CASSLRLGTANYGYTF. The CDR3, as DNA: TGTGCCAGCAGCTTAAGACTTGGGACAGCCAACTATGGCTACACCTTC.

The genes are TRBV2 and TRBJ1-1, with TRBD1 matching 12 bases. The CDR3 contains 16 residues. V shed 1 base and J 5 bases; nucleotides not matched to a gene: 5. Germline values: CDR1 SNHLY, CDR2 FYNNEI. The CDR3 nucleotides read TGTGCCAGCAGTGAAGTGGGACAGGGGGCGCAAACTGAAGCTTTCTTT. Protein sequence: CASSEVGQGAQTEAFF.

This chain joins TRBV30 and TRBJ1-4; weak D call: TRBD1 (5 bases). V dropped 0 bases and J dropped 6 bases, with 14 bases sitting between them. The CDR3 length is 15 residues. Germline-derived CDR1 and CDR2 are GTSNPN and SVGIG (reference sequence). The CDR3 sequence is CAWSVRRRGDEKLFF. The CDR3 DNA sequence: TGTGCCTGGAGTGTACGTAGGAGGGGAGATGAAAAACTGTTTTTT.

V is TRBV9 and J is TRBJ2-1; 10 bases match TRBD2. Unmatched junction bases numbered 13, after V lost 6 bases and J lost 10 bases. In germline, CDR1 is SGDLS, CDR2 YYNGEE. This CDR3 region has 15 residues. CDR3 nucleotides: TGTGCCAGCAACTTTGGGGTAGCGGGGGGATCGGAGCAGTTCTTC. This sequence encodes CASNFGVAGGSEQFF.

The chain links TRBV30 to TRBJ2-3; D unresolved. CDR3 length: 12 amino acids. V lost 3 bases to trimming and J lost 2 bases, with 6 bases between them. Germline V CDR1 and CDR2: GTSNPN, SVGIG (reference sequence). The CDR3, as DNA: TGTGCCTGGAGCTTCTACACAGATACGCAGTATTTT. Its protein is CAWSFYTDTQYF. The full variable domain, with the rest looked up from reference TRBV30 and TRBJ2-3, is SQTIHQWPATLVQPVGSPLSLECTVEGTSNPNLYWYRQAAGRGLQLLFYSVGIGQISSEVPQNLSASRPQDRQFILSSKKLLLSDSGFYLCAWSFYTDTQYFGPGTRLTVL.

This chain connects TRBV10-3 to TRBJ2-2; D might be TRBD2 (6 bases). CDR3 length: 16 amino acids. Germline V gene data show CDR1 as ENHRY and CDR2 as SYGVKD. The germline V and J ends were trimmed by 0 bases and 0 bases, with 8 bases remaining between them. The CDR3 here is CAISESRGSNTGELFF. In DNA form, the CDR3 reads TGTGCCATCAGTGAGTCGCGGGGTTCGAACACCGGGGAGCTGTTTTTT.

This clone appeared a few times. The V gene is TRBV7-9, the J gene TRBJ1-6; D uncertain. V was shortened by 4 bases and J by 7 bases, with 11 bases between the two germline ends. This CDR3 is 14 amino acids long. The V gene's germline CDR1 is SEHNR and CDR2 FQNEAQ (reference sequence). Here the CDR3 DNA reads TGTGCCAGCAGCTCCGCACGGGGAAATTCACCCCTCCACTTT. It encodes CASSSARGNSPLHF.

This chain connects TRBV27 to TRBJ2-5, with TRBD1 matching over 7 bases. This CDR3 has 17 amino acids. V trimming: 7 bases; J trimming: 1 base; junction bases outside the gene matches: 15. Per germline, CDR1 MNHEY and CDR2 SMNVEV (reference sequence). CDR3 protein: CASTSLPHRDSQETQYF. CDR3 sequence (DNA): TGTGCCAGCACCTCCCTTCCCCACCGGGACAGCCAAGAGACCCAGTACTTC.